This TCR beta chain was sequenced for a study of T cells in Graves' hyperthyroidism and ophthalmopathy. General observations from the study: It was a median 6.5 months before onset that the model predicted ophthalmopathy.

Amplified TCR beta CDR3 regions came from RNA transcripts. When the TCR CDR3 underwent first-round RT-PCR, the HTBI primer set was used. MiXCR, applied by TCRdb to the multiplex PCR reads, yields one record per CDR3 protein. The sample has about 270,000 distinct CDR3 sequences; about 20% are singletons. The sample holds many counts of this clonotype. Its antigen is not identified. Exclusion of a patient resulted from uncontrolled infection, other autoimmune disease, pregnancy or lactation. Clinical symptoms, serum thyroxine and TRAb, thyroid ultrasound and orbital computed tomography were used for the diagnoses. Extraction of PBMCs used under 13 ml of fresh peripheral blood. The J segment lost 5 bases and the V segment lost 2 bases, leaving 6 bases of the junction unmatched. The CDR3 length is 15 residues. In germline, CDR1 is SGHTA, CDR2 FQGTGA.

The chain has TRBV7-3 and TRBJ2-1; 7 positions match TRBD2. The sample comprised blood. The TCR sequence derives from a man aged 25 to 45 with Graves' ophthalmopathy. DNA of the CDR3: TGTGCCAGCAGCTTATCCCCTAGCGGAGACAATGAGCAGTTCTTC. This gives the protein CASSLSPSGDNEQFF.